This TCR beta chain was sequenced in a study of T-cell memory formation after mild COVID-19. MiXCR was run by TCRdb on the 5' RACE reads, yielding one entry per CDR3 protein. The table has about 310,000 distinct CDR3 sequences, 15% to 20% seen once; the top ten hold around 20%. Trimming took off 8 bases at V and 3 bases at J, with 19 bases between the two ends. CDR1 and CDR2 from the germline V gene are MNHEY and SMNVEV (reference sequence). The CDR3 length is 15 residues. Sequenced: PBMCs or a T cell subset sorted from them (not recorded which). This clonotype was sampled from a man younger than 30 who had mild COVID-19 (a few samples of this study predate the infection). Cell type and time point are not known. The chain joins TRBV27 to TRBJ1-2; D is ambiguous. The CDR3 sequence: CASRSPGVLDYGYTF. The CDR3, as DNA: TGTGCCAGCCGATCACCCGGGGTTCTTGACTATGGCTACACCTTC.